Shown below are 21 T cell receptor beta chains from a single sample sequenced in a study of blood T cell repertoires in COVID-19. Using immunoSEQ multiplex PCR, the repertoire was profiled, and TCRdb retains in-frame clones only, with some absent. The sample yields about 180,000 clones, about nine tenths seen once. The sample comprised peripheral blood. The receptor source for this set is a man between 18 and 35 years old who had recovered from COVID-19.

This CDR3 is CASSQEPPGQPYEQYF. CDR3 bases: TGCGCCAGCAGCCAGGAACCCCCGGGACAGCCCTACGAGCAGTACTTC. The chain is built from TRBV4-3 and TRBJ2-7; 7 nucleotides agree with TRBD1. Germline CDR1 is LGHNA and CDR2 is YSLEER. V shed 3 bases, J shed 2 bases, and the junction held 10 bases outside the gene matches. This CDR3 is built from 16 residues.

CDR3 coding DNA: TGTGCCATCAGTGAGTCGGCAGGGCTAGGGAACACTGAAGCTTTCTTT. Translated, it gives CAISESAGLGNTEAFF. The chain combines TRBV10-3 with TRBJ1-1, with a tentative D call TRBD1 (5 bases). The CDR3 has 16 residues. V was cut by 0 bases and J by 1 base, with 12 bases left in between. CDR1 ENHRY and CDR2 SYGVKD come from the germline V gene.

The genes are TRBV11-2 and TRBJ2-1; TRBD2 might be the D (5 bases). The germline V and J ends were trimmed by 3 bases and 0 bases, with 12 bases remaining between them. Germline lookup yields CDR1 SGHAT and CDR2 FQNNGV. The CDR3 runs to 16 residues. The CDR3 DNA sequence: TGTGCCAGCAGCTTGGGAGCGGAGAGCTCCTACAATGAGCAGTTCTTC. Its translation: CASSLGAESSYNEQFF.

The chain combines TRBV12-3 or TRBV12-4 with TRBJ2-7; 7 bases are a match to TRBD1. The CDR3 runs to 13 residues. The J segment lost 6 bases and the V segment lost 5 bases, leaving 7 bases of the junction unmatched. CDR3 in amino acids: CASSPDRVSEQYF. The CDR3 DNA reads TGTGCCAGCAGTCCAGACAGGGTGAGCGAGCAGTACTTC.

This clone has only one observation. This rearrangement joins TRBV7-2 to TRBJ2-1; the D gene is possibly TRBD1 (5 bases). V lost 2 bases, J lost 6 bases, and 11 bases lay in between. The germline CDR1 and CDR2 sequences are SGHTA and FQGNSA. This CDR3 has 14 amino acids. CDR3 residues: CASSLRPRANEQFF. Written as DNA, the CDR3 is TGTGCCAGCAGCTTACGTCCCAGGGCCAATGAGCAGTTCTTC.

The chain joins TRBV19 to TRBJ2-5, with TRBD2 matching 8 bases. Germline V gene sequence: CDR1 LNHDA, CDR2 SQIVND (reference sequence). There are 16 residues in the CDR3. The V and J ends lost 5 bases and 5 bases, in that order; junction bases with no gene match: 13. The CDR3 loop reads CASSPPPRGGKETQYF. CDR3 coding DNA: TGTGCCAGTAGTCCACCCCCACGGGGGGGAAAGGAGACCCAGTACTTC. The full variable domain, with the rest looked up from reference TRBV19 and TRBJ2-5, is DGGITQSPKYLFRKEGQNVTLSCEQNLNHDAMYWYRQDPGQGLRLIYYSQIVNDFQKGDIAEGYSVSREKKESFPLTVTSAQKNPTAFYLCASSPPPRGGKETQYFGPGTRLLVL.

This chain's CDR3 is CASSRMGLAGQTQYF. CDR3 nucleotides: TGTGCCAGCAGCCGTATGGGACTAGCGGGCCAGACCCAGTACTTC. The J gene is TRBJ2-5, the V gene TRBV9, with 12 positions matching TRBD2. This CDR3 has 15 amino acids. J gave up 6 bases and V 4 bases, and 7 bases lay outside the gene matches. The germline CDR1 and CDR2 sequences are SGDLS and YYNGEE.

The V and J genes are TRBV5-6 and TRBJ2-7, with unresolved D. CDR3 size: 12 residues. The germline gives CDR1 SGHDT, CDR2 YYEEEE. Deletions cut 7 bases from V and 5 bases from J, with 13 bases between. Here the CDR3 DNA reads TGTGCCAGCCGGCGGATTGAGGACGAGCAGTACTTC. Residues: CASRRIEDEQYF.

This chain connects TRBV15 to TRBJ2-5, with 7 nucleotides matching TRBD2. Germline V gene lookup returns CDR1 LNHNV and CDR2 YYDKDF (reference sequence). This CDR3 is 17 amino acids long. The V and J ends lost 1 base and 0 bases, in that order; junction bases with no gene match: 8. The CDR3 spells CATSRVPSGNYQETQYF. DNA for the CDR3: TGTGCCACCAGCAGAGTTCCTAGCGGTAATTACCAAGAGACCCAGTACTTC.

This clone was seen just once. V gene TRBV4-2 combines with J gene TRBJ2-7; TRBD2 matches at 7 bases. CDR1 and CDR2 (germline): LGHNA, YNFKEQ. After removal of 4 bases from V and 5 bases from J, the junction contained 11 bases not matched to a gene. The CDR3 totals 15 residues. CDR3 sequence: CASSPSRDYKDEQYF. The CDR3 coding sequence is TGTGCCAGCAGCCCCTCACGGGACTACAAGGACGAGCAGTACTTC.

This chain uses TRBV10-3 with TRBJ1-3; D ambiguous. Germline values: CDR1 ENHRY, CDR2 SYGVKD. The ends were cut back, 10 bases at V and 0 bases at J, with 7 bases in the middle. This CDR3 contains 12 residues. Here the CDR3 DNA reads TGTGCCACCGGGTCCTCTGGAAACACCATATATTTT. Encoded protein: CATGSSGNTIYF.

The J gene is TRBJ2-6, the V gene TRBV5-6; D gene ambiguous. The germline V gene has CDR1 SGHDT and CDR2 YYEEEE. The V end lost 4 bases, the J end lost 0 bases, and 11 bases lay between the germline ends. The CDR3 runs 16 residues. The DNA of the CDR3 is TGTGCCAGCAGCCGAGAACAGATCTCTGGGGCCAACGTCCTGACTTTC. This translates into CASSREQISGANVLTF.

The chain links TRBV28 to TRBJ2-2, with 7 positions matching TRBD1. CDR1 MDHEN and CDR2 SYDVKM come from the germline V gene. Losses at the gene ends were 1 base for V and 5 bases for J; bases not matched to a gene: 7. The CDR3 length is 16 residues. The CDR3 is CASSLSGQGVTGELFF. CDR3 nucleotides: TGTGCCAGCAGTTTATCTGGTCAGGGGGTGACCGGGGAGCTGTTTTTT.

This chain connects TRBV10-3 to TRBJ1-5; D is possibly TRBD1 (5 bases). The CDR3 covers 14 residues. In germline, CDR1 is ENHRY, CDR2 SYGVKD. V gave up 5 bases and J gave up 5 bases, with 13 bases separating them. The CDR3: CAISQDTFYQPQHF. The CDR3 DNA follows: TGTGCCATCAGTCAGGACACGTTCTATCAGCCCCAGCATTTT.

The chain combines TRBV19 with TRBJ2-5; D is possibly TRBD2 (6 bases). The germline V gene encodes CDR1 LNHDA and CDR2 SQIVND (reference sequence). The CDR3 contains 15 residues. The V end lost 6 bases, the J end lost 4 bases, and 18 bases lay between the germline ends. The CDR3 bases are TGTGCCAGTAGCATCGGCGGGAAGTTGATAGAGACCCAGTACTTC. Protein product: CASSIGGKLIETQYF.

V usage is TRBV4-1 and J usage is TRBJ1-3; tentative D call: TRBD1 (6 bases). Germline CDR1 and CDR2: MGHRA and YSYEKL. Between the trimmed V and J ends, which lost 1 base and 4 bases, there was a span of 11 bases. The CDR3 extends over 15 amino acids. The CDR3 loop reads CASSQAAGEGNTIYF. DNA of the CDR3: TGCGCCAGCAGCCAAGCGGCAGGGGAGGGAAACACCATATATTTT.

The rearrangement uses TRBV7-6 and TRBJ2-7, with TRBD2 matching 9 bases. J was trimmed by 3 bases and V by 3 bases; bases with no gene match: 6. Germline values: CDR1 SGHVS, CDR2 FNYEAQ. The CDR3 is 15 residues long. For the CDR3, the DNA is TGTGCCAGCAGCTTGGCCGGGACTAGCCTCTACGAGCAGTACTTC. Translation: CASSLAGTSLYEQYF.

The V and J genes are TRBV27 and TRBJ2-7; a possible D gene is TRBD2 (6 bases). Trimming took off 2 bases at V and 2 bases at J, with 13 bases between the two ends. Germline CDR1 MNHEY, CDR2 SMNVEV (reference sequence). This CDR3 contains 15 residues. CDR3 sequence (DNA): TGTGCCAGCAGTTTAGGTAGCGGAGGGGCCTACGAGCAGTACTTC. Its translation is CASSLGSGGAYEQYF.

The chain is built from TRBV5-1 and TRBJ1-1; TRBD1 might be the D (5 bases). The CDR3 spans 14 residues. V was pared by 4 bases and J by 7 bases, with 17 bases between. Per the germline V gene, CDR1 is SGHRS and CDR2 is YFSETQ. For the CDR3, the DNA is TGCGCCAGCAGCCCTGGGCAGGGTTATTTTGAAGCTTTCTTT. This gives the protein CASSPGQGYFEAFF. The full variable domain, rest sourced from reference TRBV5-1 and TRBJ1-1, is KAGVTQTPRYLIKTRGQQVTLSCSPISGHRSVSWYQQTPGQGLQFLFEYFSETQRNKGNFPGRFSGRQFSNSRSEMNVSTLELGDSALYLCASSPGQGYFEAFFGQGTRLTVV.

The gene calls are TRBV28 and TRBJ2-5; possibly TRBD1 for D (6 bases). V lost 8 bases, J lost 2 bases, and 18 bases lay in between. The CDR3 runs to 15 residues. Germline CDR1 and CDR2: MDHEN and SYDVKM. The CDR3 here is CASETNGTPQETQYF. DNA for the CDR3: TGTGCCAGCGAGACTAACGGGACACCTCAAGAGACCCAGTACTTC. The whole variable domain, filled in from reference TRBV28 and TRBJ2-5, reads DVKVTQSSRYLVKRTGEKVFLECVQDMDHENMFWYRQDPGLGLRLIYFSYDVKMKEKGDIPEGYSVSREKKERFSLILESASTNQTSMYLCASETNGTPQETQYFGPGTRLLVL.

This clone was seen only once. This chain joins TRBV7-3 and TRBJ2-3, with D possibly matching TRBD1 (5 bases). The germline V gene encodes CDR1 SGHTA and CDR2 FQGTGA. The CDR3 has 15 amino acids. Trimming stripped 2 bases from V and 2 bases from J, with 11 bases between. CDR3 protein: CASSLVHRTTDTQYF. CDR3 nucleotides: TGTGCCAGCAGCTTAGTTCACAGGACCACAGATACGCAGTATTTT.